The text below deals with one T cell receptor (beta chain). Its target is unknown. People who had autoimmune disease history or systemic immunosuppression were excluded. This sample is part of a study of OX40 agonist ivuxolimab in advanced cancers. Study findings and constraints: Researchers did not determine the expanded peripheral T cells' antigen specificity. Certain nonresponding patients likewise had low normalized T-cell clonal expansion. Expanded clones belonging to CD8+ T cells outnumbered, on average, those of CD4+.

Assay: immunoSEQ multiplex PCR; the TCRdb copy retains only in-frame clones and omits some. Here the sample spans about 80,000 clones, 70% to 90% being singletons. The input for sequencing was CD4+ or CD8+ T cells sorted from blood, taken in a trial of the OX40 agonist ivuxolimab. The receptor was isolated from an adult with an advanced solid tumor such as melanoma, head and neck, liver or kidney cancer.

The CDR3 DNA is TGCGCCAGCAGCACAGGGTCCTTCTACGAGCAGTACTTC. This translates into CASSTGSFYEQYF. The chain combines TRBV10-2 with TRBJ2-7; tentative D call: TRBD1 (6 bases). The CDR3 covers 13 residues. CDR1 WSHSY and CDR2 SAAADI come from the germline V gene. Trimming took off 6 bases at V and 3 bases at J, with 12 bases between the two ends.